This is a list of T cell receptor beta chains from one sample in a study of T cell changes during pregnancy in multiple sclerosis. Method: immunoSEQ multiplex PCR; TCRdb's copy keeps in-frame clones and lacks some. The sample lists around 50,000 clones, roughly 93% occurring once. Here the sequenced sample was CD8+ T cells from peripheral blood mononuclear cells, taken in the first trimester of pregnancy. These receptors were taken from a female donor with multiple sclerosis, enrolled in a pregnancy study. Both conserved end residues are part of each CDR3. Fields, in order: J gene, clone size, D gene, V gene, CDR3 DNA, CDR3 protein. D genes are given only for firm matches. The size entry is marked missing in some rows and otherwise reads once, few, many or a size class.

>TRBJ2-7|-|-|TRBV13
TGTGCCAGCAGCAGCCAGGGGGGCCCCTCGCACGAGCAGTACTTC
CASSSQGGPSHEQYF
>TRBJ2-4|-|-|TRBV19
TGTGCCAGTAGTATTCAGGGATTGAACATTCAGTACTTC
CASSIQGLNIQYF
>TRBJ1-1|-|-|TRBV19
TGTGCCAGTCATACTCTGGAAGGGAGCACTGAAGCTTTCTTT
CASHTLEGSTEAFF
>TRBJ2-7|once|TRBD1|TRBV5-1
TGCGCCAGCAGCTTGACTCAGGGGGAGCTCTACGAGCAGTACTTC
CASSLTQGELYEQYF
>TRBJ2-3|-|-|TRBV5-1
TGCGCCAGCAGCTTGGTTTCGGCGGGACCTCCTCCAGATACGCAGTATTTT
CASSLVSAGPPPDTQYF
>TRBJ1-2|-|-|TRBV29-1
TGCAGCGTTGAAGATCAGCGGGCTAACTATGGCTACACCTTC
CSVEDQRANYGYTF
>TRBJ1-2|-|-|TRBV2
TGTGCCACGGAGAGGGAATACGGCTACACCTTC
CATEREYGYTF
>TRBJ1-1|-|-|TRBV9
TGTGCCAGCAGCTGGGGGGGGAACACTGAAGCTTTCTTT
CASSWGGNTEAFF
>TRBJ2-3|-|TRBD2|TRBV7-8
TGTGCCAGCAGCCAACCTCCGTCGACGGGAATAGCGGGGGCCCCTTTGGATACGCAGTATTTT
CASSQPPSTGIAGAPLDTQYF
>TRBJ2-2|-|TRBD2|TRBV4-2
TGTGCCAGCAGCCAAGATGGGCTAGCGGGAGGCCCTTTCACCGGGGAGCTGTTTTTT
CASSQDGLAGGPFTGELFF
>TRBJ2-3|-|-|TRBV27
TGTGCCAGCAAGTCGTGGCCAGATACGCAGTATTTT
CASKSWPDTQYF
>TRBJ2-2|-|-|TRBV9
TGTGCCAGCAGCGTAGCGGGCACCGGGGAGCTGTTTTTT
CASSVAGTGELFF
>TRBJ2-2|-|-|TRBV2
TGTGCCAGCCTATCGAACACCGGGGAGCTGTTTTTT
CASLSNTGELFF
>TRBJ1-2|-|-|TRBV12-5
TGTGCTAGTGGTTTGTCCCAGAATACTAACTATGGCTACACCTTC
CASGLSQNTNYGYTF
>TRBJ2-1|-|TRBD1|TRBV29-1
TGCAGCGTTCATCCCGGGACAGCCTCCTACAATGAGCAGTTCTTC
CSVHPGTASYNEQFF
>TRBJ2-2|-|TRBD2|TRBV7-9
TGTGCCAGCAGCCTTGGGACTAGCGGTACCGGGGAGCTGTTTTTT
CASSLGTSGTGELFF
>TRBJ2-2|-|-|TRBV5-1
TGCGCCAGCAGCTTGGATACTTTTCCAGGGTGGTTGTTTTTT
CASSLDTFPGWLFF
>TRBJ1-4|-|TRBD1|TRBV30
TGTGCCTGGAGCTACAGGGGACTCCTGACGCAACTGTTTTTT
CAWSYRGLLTQLFF
>TRBJ2-1|-|-|TRBV29-1
TGCAGCGTTGAAGTCGGCGAGCGGATCTACAATGAGCAGTTCTTC
CSVEVGERIYNEQFF
>TRBJ1-1|-|-|TRBV7-9
TGTGCCAGCAGCTTCGGGGTTAAGAACACTGAAGCTTTCTTT
CASSFGVKNTEAFF
>TRBJ2-2|-|-|TRBV27
TGTGCCAGCCTGGGTGGGAGTTGGCCCGGGGAGCTGTTTTTT
CASLGGSWPGELFF
>TRBJ2-7|-|TRBD1|TRBV7-6
TGTGCCAGCAGCCCGATGGGACAGGGGGCAAACGAGCAGTACTTC
CASSPMGQGANEQYF
>TRBJ2-1|-|TRBD2|TRBV28
TGTGCCAGCAGTTTATTGCTTCTGGCTAGCGGGCACAATGAGCAGTTCTTC
CASSLLLLASGHNEQFF
>TRBJ2-7|-|TRBD1|TRBV10-1
TGCGCCAGCAGTGAGGGACAGGGAGCCTACGAGCAGTACTTC
CASSEGQGAYEQYF